The entry below gives a single TCR beta chain sequence along with its context. Its antigen is still unknown. Reading from cysteine to phenylalanine, the CDR3 counts 16 amino acids. There is no recorded DNA. Based on the germline V gene, the CDR1 and CDR2 sequences are SGDLS and YYNGEE. A commercial ELISA kit detecting HCMV-specific IgG in serum was used to determine HCMV serostatus. Peripheral blood mononuclear cells were isolated from blood by Ficoll density gradient centrifugation. This sample is part of a study of T cells expressing NK-cell markers (dated by TCRdb to about 2020). The study in broad terms: TCR beta-chain repertoires were profiled in sorted CD3+CD56+NKG2C+, CD3+CD56+NKG2C- and CD3+CD56-NKG2C+ T-cell subsets from about 8 donors. Seven of the eight sequenced donors were HCMV-seropositive and one was HCMV-seronegative. The study sequenced eight donors, all healthy volunteers chosen at random: three men and five women. Illumina HiSeq 2000/2500, MiSeq or NextSeq was used to sequence libraries as 2 x 150 bp reads. Here is what the overall study found, with its caveats: In roughly 6 donors, the dominant CD3+CD56+NKG2C+ clonotypes were found to rank among the top 10 CD8+ clonotypes and to make up about 1.0-7.5% of CD8+ T cells. Those dominant clonotypes were again the most abundant among CD3+CD56-NKG2C+ cells in a handful of donors, at roughly 25-60.1%. Whether the expanded NKG2C-expressing T cell clones were specific for HCMV antigens remained unclear.

Sequenced on an Illumina HiSeq 2000. TCR beta cDNA libraries were prepared using 5'RACE template switching, which introduced a universal primer site and unique molecular identifiers. Priming for cDNA synthesis came from the TCR beta constant segment, and two successive PCR amplification steps followed. Per the original workflow: MIGEC handled demultiplexing of the reads and grouping by UMI, while MiTCR was used to assemble and quantify clonotypes. To exclude erroneous sequences, any TCR cDNA sequence not supported by at least two reads was discarded. The tcR package was used for downstream repertoire analysis, with clonotypes matched between fractions based on CDR3 nucleotide sequence plus V segment. VDJmatch was used to annotate antigen specificity against VDJdb, with one amino acid substitution in CDR3 allowed. TCRdb reprocessed the reads, and each CDR3 protein sequence is entered once, without DNA. Here the V and J calls rest on TCRdb's processing, not on the authors' analysis. The sample has about 260,000 distinct CDR3 sequences on record. Together, the top ten hold approximately 0.41% of the sample.

This receptor was taken from a man aged 18 to 29 in good health. Donor details come from another sample of the same person, matched by shared clones. The sample comprised blood T cells: a sorted CD56 or NKG2C T cell subset, CD4+ or CD8+ T cells, or bulk PBMC T cells (not recorded which). The V and J genes are TRBV9 and TRBJ1-4. CDR3 protein: CASSVGGVDGAEKLFF.